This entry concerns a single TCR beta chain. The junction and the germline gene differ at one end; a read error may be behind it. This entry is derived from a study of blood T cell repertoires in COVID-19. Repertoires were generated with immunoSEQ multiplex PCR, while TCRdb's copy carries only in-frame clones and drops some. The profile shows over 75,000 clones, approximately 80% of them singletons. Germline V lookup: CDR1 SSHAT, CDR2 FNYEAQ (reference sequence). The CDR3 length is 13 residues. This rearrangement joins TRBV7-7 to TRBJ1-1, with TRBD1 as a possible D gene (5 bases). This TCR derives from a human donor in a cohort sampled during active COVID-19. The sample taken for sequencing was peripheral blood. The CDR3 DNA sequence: TGTGCTAGCAGCTTACAGGAGAACACTGAAGCTTTCTTT. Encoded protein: CASSLQENTEAFF.